These T cell receptor beta chains were read from a single sample in a study of T cell responses to AZD1222 COVID-19 vaccine. Method: immunoSEQ multiplex PCR; TCRdb's copy keeps in-frame clones and lacks some. The data show 95,000 to 150,000 clones, around 86% seen once. The specimen was peripheral blood, collected on day 0 of AZD1222 vaccination. These receptors were taken from an adult in good health. The CDR3 runs from the conserved cysteine through the conserved F or W. Each record gives: J gene, clone size, V gene, D gene, CDR3 DNA, CDR3 protein. The D gene is left open where the match is weak. Clone size is given for some rows only: seen once, a few or many times, or a class if the clone is expanded.

J gene: TRBJ2-7
clone size: .
V gene: TRBV4-2
D gene: .
CDR3 DNA: TGTGCCAGCAGCCAAGTCGTGGAGACGTCCTACGAGCAGTACTTC
CDR3 protein: CASSQVVETSYEQYF

J gene: TRBJ1-5
clone size: once
V gene: TRBV6-9
D gene: .
CDR3 DNA: TGTGCCAGCACCTTTCGCGCGGATAGCAATCAGCCCCAGCATTTT
CDR3 protein: CASTFRADSNQPQHF

J gene: TRBJ1-6
clone size: .
V gene: TRBV5-1
D gene: .
CDR3 DNA: TGCGCCAGCAGCTTGTCGAATTCACCCCTCCACTTT
CDR3 protein: CASSLSNSPLHF

J gene: TRBJ2-1
clone size: .
V gene: TRBV18
D gene: .
CDR3 DNA: TGTGCCAGCTCACCACGATCGTCCACCTACAATGAGCAGTTCTTC
CDR3 protein: CASSPRSSTYNEQFF

J gene: TRBJ1-1
clone size: .
V gene: TRBV7-2
D gene: .
CDR3 DNA: TGTGCCAGCAGCTTCGTTGGGGGCGGTGAAGCTTTCTTT
CDR3 protein: CASSFVGGGEAFF

J gene: TRBJ2-1
clone size: .
V gene: TRBV7-2
D gene: .
CDR3 DNA: TGTGCCAGCAGCTTACCGGGGTTGCTCTCCTACAATGAGCAGTTCTTC
CDR3 protein: CASSLPGLLSYNEQFF

J gene: TRBJ2-5
clone size: .
V gene: TRBV3-1/TRBV3-2
D gene: TRBD2
CDR3 DNA: TGTGCCAGCAGCCTGGGACTAGCGGGGGGAGAGACCCAGTACTTC
CDR3 protein: CASSLGLAGGETQYF

J gene: TRBJ1-1
clone size: few
V gene: TRBV5-4
D gene: .
CDR3 DNA: TGTGCCAGCAGCTTGTCCTTTCTAGCTGAAGCTTTCTTT
CDR3 protein: CASSLSFLAEAFF

J gene: TRBJ1-2
clone size: .
V gene: TRBV16
D gene: .
CDR3 DNA: TGTGCCAGCAGCCAAACAGCAGTGCATGGCTACACCTTC
CDR3 protein: CASSQTAVHGYTF

J gene: TRBJ1-3
clone size: .
V gene: TRBV7-2
D gene: .
CDR3 DNA: TGTGCCAGCAGCCAAGGGGCCAACTCTGGAAACACCATATATTTT
CDR3 protein: CASSQGANSGNTIYF

J gene: TRBJ1-1
clone size: .
V gene: TRBV4-1
D gene: TRBD1
CDR3 DNA: TGCGCCAGCAGCCTCGTACAGGCAGGGGGGAACACTGAAGCTTTCTTT
CDR3 protein: CASSLVQAGGNTEAFF

J gene: TRBJ2-1
clone size: .
V gene: TRBV7-2
D gene: .
CDR3 DNA: TGTGCCAGCAGCTGGGGCCCTTCCTGGGAGCAGTTCTTC
CDR3 protein: CASSWGPSWEQFF

J gene: TRBJ1-2
clone size: .
V gene: TRBV12-5
D gene: TRBD1
CDR3 DNA: TGTGCTAGTGGTTTGGTACTTGGACAGGGACGTTCTTATGGCTACACCTTC
CDR3 protein: CASGLVLGQGRSYGYTF

J gene: TRBJ2-7
clone size: .
V gene: TRBV19
D gene: .
CDR3 DNA: TGTGCCAGTAGTGCCTCCCACGAGCAGTACTTC
CDR3 protein: CASSASHEQYF

J gene: TRBJ1-2
clone size: .
V gene: TRBV27
D gene: .
CDR3 DNA: TGTGCCAGCAGTTTATCTGGACCCTTTCCTAACTATGGCTACACCTTC
CDR3 protein: CASSLSGPFPNYGYTF

J gene: TRBJ2-7
clone size: .
V gene: TRBV6-5
D gene: .
CDR3 DNA: TGTGCCAGCAGTTACGGAGTCGAGCAGTACTTC
CDR3 protein: CASSYGVEQYF

J gene: TRBJ1-6
clone size: .
V gene: TRBV7-2
D gene: .
CDR3 DNA: TGTGCCAGCAGCTTAGTCCCGCAGGGTTCGAGCTCCTATAATTCACCCCTCCACTTT
CDR3 protein: CASSLVPQGSSSYNSPLHF

J gene: TRBJ2-2
clone size: few
V gene: TRBV24-1
D gene: .
CDR3 DNA: TGTGCCACCAGTGATTCTCGGCTTTCCAGCGGGGAGCTGTTTTTT
CDR3 protein: CATSDSRLSSGELFF

J gene: TRBJ2-7
clone size: .
V gene: TRBV5-4
D gene: .
CDR3 DNA: TGTGCCAGCAGCTTGGGAGGGCGGGACGAGCAGTACTTC
CDR3 protein: CASSLGGRDEQYF

J gene: TRBJ2-1
clone size: .
V gene: TRBV5-4
D gene: TRBD1
CDR3 DNA: TGTGCCAGCAGCTTGGGGACAGGGGGCCTGGGTGAGCAGTTCTTC
CDR3 protein: CASSLGTGGLGEQFF

J gene: TRBJ2-1
clone size: once
V gene: TRBV6-1
D gene: .
CDR3 DNA: TGTGCCAGCAGTGAATGGGGCGGGGCCTACAATGAGCAGTTCTTC
CDR3 protein: CASSEWGGAYNEQFF

J gene: TRBJ1-1
clone size: .
V gene: TRBV6-6
D gene: .
CDR3 DNA: TGTGCCAGCAGCCCCGCCCAGGGACGGCTGAACACTGAAGCTTTCTTT
CDR3 protein: CASSPAQGRLNTEAFF

J gene: TRBJ1-2
clone size: .
V gene: TRBV12-5
D gene: TRBD1
CDR3 DNA: TGTGCTAGTGGTGACAGGGGCGGTGGCTACACCTTC
CDR3 protein: CASGDRGGGYTF

J gene: TRBJ2-1
clone size: .
V gene: TRBV12-5
D gene: TRBD2
CDR3 DNA: TGTGCTAGTGGTTTAGTCGTTTCTCGGGGGGGCCGGGGCAATGAGCAGTTCTTC
CDR3 protein: CASGLVVSRGGRGNEQFF

J gene: TRBJ2-1
clone size: .
V gene: TRBV25-1
D gene: .
CDR3 DNA: TGTGCCGTAGGAGGTAAGAGCTACAATGAGCAGTTCTTC
CDR3 protein: CAVGGKSYNEQFF